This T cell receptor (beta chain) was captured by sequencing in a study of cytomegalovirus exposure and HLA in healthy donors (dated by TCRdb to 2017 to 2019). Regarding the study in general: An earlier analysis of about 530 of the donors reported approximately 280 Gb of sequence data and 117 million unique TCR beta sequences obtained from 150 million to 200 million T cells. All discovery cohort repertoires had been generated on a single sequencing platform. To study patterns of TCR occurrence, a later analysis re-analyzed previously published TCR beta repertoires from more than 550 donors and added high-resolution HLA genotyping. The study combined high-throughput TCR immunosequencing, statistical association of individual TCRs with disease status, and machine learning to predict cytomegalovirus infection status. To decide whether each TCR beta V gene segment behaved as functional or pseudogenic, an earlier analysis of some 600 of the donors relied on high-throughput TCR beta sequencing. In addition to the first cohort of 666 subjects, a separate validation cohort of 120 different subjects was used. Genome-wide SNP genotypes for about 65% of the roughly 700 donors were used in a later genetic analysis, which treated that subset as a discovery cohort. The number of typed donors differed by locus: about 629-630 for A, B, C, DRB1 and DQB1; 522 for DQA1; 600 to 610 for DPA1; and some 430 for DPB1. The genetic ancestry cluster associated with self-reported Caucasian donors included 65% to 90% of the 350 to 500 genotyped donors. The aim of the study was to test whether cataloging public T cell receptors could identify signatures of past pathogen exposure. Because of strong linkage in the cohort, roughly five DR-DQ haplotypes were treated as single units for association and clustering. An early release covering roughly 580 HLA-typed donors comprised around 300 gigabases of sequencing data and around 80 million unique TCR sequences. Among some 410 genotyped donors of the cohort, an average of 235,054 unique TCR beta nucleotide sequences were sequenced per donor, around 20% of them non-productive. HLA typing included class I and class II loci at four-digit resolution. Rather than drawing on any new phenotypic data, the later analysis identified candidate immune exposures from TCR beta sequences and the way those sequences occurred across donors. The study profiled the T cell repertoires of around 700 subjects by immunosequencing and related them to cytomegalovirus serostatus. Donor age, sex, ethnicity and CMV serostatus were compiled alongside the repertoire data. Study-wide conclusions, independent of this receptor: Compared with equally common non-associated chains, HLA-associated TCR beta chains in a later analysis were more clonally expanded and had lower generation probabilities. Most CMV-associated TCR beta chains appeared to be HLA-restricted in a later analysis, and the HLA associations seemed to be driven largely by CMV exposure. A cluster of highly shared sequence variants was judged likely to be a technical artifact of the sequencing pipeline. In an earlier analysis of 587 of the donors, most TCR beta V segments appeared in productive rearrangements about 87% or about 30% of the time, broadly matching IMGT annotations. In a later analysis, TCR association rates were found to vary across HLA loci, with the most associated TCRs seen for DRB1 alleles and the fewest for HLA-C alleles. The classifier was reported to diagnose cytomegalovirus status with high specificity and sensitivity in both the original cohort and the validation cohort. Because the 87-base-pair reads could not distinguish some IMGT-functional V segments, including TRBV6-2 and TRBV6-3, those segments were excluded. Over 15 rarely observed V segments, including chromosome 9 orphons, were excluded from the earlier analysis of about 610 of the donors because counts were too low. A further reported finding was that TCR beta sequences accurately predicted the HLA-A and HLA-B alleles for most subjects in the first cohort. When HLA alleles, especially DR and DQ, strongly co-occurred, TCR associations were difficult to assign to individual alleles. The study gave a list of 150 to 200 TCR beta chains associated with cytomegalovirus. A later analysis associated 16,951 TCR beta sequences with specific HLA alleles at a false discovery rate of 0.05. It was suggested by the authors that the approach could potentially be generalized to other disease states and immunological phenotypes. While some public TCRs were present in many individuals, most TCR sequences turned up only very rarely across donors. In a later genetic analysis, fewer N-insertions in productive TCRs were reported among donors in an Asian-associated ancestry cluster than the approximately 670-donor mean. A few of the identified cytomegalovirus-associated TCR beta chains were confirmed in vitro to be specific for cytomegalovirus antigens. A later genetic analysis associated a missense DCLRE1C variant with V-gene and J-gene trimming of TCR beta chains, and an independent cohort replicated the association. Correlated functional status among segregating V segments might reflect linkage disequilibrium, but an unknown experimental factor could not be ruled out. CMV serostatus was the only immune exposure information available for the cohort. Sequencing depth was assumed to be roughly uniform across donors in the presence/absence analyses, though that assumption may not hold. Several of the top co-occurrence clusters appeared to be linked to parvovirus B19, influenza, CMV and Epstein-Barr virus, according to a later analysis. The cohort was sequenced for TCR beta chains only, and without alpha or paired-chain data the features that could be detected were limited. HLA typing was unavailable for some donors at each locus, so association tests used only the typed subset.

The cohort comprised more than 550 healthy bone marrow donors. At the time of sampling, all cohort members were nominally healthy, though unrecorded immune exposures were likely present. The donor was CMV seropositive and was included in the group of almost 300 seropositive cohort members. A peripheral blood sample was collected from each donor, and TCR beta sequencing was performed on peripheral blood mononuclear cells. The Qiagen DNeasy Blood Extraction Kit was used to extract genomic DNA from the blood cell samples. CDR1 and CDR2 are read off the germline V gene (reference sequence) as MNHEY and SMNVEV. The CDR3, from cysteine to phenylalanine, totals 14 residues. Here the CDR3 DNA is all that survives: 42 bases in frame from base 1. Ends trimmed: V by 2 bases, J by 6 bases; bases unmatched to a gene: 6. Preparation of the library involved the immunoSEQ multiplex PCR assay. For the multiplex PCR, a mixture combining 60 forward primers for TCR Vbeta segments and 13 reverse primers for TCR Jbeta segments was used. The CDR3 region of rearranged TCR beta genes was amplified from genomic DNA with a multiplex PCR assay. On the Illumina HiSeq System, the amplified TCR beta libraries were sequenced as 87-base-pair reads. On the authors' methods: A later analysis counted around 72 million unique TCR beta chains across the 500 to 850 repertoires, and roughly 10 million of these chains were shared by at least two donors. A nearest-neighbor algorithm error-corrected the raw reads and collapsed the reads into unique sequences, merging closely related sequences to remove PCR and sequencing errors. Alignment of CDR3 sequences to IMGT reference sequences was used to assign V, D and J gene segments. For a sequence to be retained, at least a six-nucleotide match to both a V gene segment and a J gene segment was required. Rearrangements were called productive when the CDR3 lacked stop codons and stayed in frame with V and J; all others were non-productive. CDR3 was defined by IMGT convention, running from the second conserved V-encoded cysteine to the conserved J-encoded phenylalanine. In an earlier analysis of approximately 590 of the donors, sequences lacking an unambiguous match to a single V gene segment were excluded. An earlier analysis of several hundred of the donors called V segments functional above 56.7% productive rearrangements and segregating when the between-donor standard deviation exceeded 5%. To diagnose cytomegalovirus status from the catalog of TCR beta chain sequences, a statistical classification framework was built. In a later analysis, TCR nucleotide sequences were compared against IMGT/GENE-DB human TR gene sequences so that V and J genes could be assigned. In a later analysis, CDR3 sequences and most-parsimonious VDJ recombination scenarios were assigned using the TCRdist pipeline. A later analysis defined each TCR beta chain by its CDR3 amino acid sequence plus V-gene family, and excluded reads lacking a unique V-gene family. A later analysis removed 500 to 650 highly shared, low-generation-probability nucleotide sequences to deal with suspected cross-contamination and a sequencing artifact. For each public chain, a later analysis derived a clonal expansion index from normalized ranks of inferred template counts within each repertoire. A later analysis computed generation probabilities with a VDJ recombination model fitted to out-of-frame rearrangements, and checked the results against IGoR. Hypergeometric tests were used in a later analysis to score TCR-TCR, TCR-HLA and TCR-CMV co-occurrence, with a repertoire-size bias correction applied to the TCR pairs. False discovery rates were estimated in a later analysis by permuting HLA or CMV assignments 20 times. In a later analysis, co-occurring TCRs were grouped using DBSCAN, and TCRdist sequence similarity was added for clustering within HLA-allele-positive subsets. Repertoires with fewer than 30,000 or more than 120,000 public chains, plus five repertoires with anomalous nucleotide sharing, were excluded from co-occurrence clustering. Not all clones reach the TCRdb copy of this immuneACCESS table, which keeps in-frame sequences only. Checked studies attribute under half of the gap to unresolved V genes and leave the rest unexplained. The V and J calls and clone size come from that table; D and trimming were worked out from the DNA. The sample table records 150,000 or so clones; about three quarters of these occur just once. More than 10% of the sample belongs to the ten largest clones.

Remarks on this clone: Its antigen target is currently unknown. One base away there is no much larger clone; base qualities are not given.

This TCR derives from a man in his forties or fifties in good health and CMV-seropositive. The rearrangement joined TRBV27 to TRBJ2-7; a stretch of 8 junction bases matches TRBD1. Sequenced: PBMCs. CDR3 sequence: CASSLRTGWVEQYF. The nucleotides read TGTGCCAGCAGTTTACGGACAGGGTGGGTCGAGCAGTACTTC.